In this sample, the clone carrying this T cell receptor (beta chain) turned up many times. What it binds is unknown. Amplification of TCR beta CDR3 regions was performed using RNA transcripts as template. An initial round of RT-PCR targeting the TCR CDR3 relied on the HTBI primer set. Each CDR3 protein gets one entry after TCRdb re-called the multiplex PCR reads with MiXCR. Here the sample spans more than 450,000 distinct CDR3 sequences, 14% being singletons. This sample was taken from a study of T cells in Graves' hyperthyroidism and ophthalmopathy. Study observations and caveats: The majority of expanded thyroid clonotypes above 0.001 also appeared in blood.

Germline CDR1 reads LNHNV; CDR2 reads YYDKDF (reference sequence). V was cut by 0 bases and J by 13 bases, with 12 bases left in between. The CDR3 has 12 amino acids. This rearrangement joins TRBV15 to TRBJ2-5, with D hard to call. This TCR derives from a woman aged 40 to 50 with Graves' hyperthyroidism. Sequenced material: blood. CDR3 region: CATSRDTSYRYF. The CDR3 DNA is TGTGCCACCAGCAGAGATACAAGTTATCGGTACTTC.